The clone carrying this T cell receptor beta chain occurred many times. The antigen remains unidentified. Unique molecular identifiers were used to barcode this TCRbeta library. MiXCR, run by TCRdb on the PCR reads, gives a single entry per CDR3 protein. Of around 300,000 distinct CDR3 sequences in the sample, approximately 7.3% were seen once. The data stem from a study of T-cell reconstitution after alpha-beta-depleted transplantation in children. Study-wide results and limits: Where some patients showed high TCRbeta diversity at day 60, it came from recipient T cells and thymic progenitors that had survived. Expanded graft clones, several hundred of them, were reportedly the source of alpha-beta T cells about two months after transplant. One year post-transplant, T-cell counts and diversity were largely derived from T cells produced anew.

The CDR3 length is 13 residues. Losses at the gene ends were 5 bases for V and 4 bases for J; bases not matched to a gene: 2. In germline, CDR1 is SEHNR, CDR2 FQNEAQ (reference sequence). The source is a female patient aged 2-15 years who had a stem cell transplant for Fanconi anemia, so the T cells may come from the graft donor. The V and J genes are TRBV7-9 and TRBJ2-5, with 9 bases that match TRBD2. The input for sequencing was peripheral blood, taken 360 days after TCRalphabeta/CD19-depleted stem cell transplant. The CDR3 here is CASSRSGGETQYF. CDR3 sequence (DNA): TGTGCCAGCAGCCGTAGCGGGGGAGAGACCCAGTACTTC.